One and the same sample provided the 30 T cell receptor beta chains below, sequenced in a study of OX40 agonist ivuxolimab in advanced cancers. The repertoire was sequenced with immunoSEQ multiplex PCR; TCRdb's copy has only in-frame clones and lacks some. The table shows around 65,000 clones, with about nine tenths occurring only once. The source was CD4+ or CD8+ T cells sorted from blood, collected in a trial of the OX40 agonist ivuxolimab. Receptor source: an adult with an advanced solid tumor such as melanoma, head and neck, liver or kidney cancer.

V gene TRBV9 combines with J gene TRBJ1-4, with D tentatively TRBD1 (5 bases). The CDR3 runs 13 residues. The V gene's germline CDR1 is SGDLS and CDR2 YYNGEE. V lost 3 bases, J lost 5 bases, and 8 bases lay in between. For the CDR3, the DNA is TGTGCCAGCAGCGAGGGGCTGAATGAAAAACTGTTTTTT. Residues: CASSEGLNEKLFF.

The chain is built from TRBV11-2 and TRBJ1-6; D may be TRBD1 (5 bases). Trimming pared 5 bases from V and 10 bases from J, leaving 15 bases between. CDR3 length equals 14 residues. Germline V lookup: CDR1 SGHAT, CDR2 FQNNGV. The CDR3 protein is CASSPDLRGSPLHF. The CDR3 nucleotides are TGTGCCAGCAGCCCTGACTTGAGGGGCTCACCCCTCCACTTT. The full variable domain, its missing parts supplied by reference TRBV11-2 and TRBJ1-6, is EAGVAQSPRYKIIEKRQSVAFWCNPISGHATLYWYQQILGQGPKLLIQFQNNGVVDDSQLPKDRFSAERLKGVDSTLKIQPAKLEDSAVYLCASSPDLRGSPLHFGNGTRLTVT.

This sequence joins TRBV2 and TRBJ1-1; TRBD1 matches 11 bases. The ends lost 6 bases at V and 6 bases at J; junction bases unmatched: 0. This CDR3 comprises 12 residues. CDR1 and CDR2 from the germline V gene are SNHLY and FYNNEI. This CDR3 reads CASRDRGPEAFF. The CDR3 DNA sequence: TGTGCCAGCAGGGACAGGGGGCCTGAAGCTTTCTTT.

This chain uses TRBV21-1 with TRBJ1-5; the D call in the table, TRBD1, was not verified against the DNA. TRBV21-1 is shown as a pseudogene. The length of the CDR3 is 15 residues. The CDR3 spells CASSRVEGAHQPQHF. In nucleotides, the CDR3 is TGTGCCAGCAGCAGAGTTGAAGGGGCTCATCAGCCCCAGCATTTT.

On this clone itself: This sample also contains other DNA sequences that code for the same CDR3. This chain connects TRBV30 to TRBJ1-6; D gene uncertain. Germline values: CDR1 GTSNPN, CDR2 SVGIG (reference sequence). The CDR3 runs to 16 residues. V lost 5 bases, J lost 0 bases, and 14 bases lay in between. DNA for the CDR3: TGTGCCTGGGAGACTGGTGTGAGCTCCTATAATTCACCCCTCCACTTT. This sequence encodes CAWETGVSSYNSPLHF.

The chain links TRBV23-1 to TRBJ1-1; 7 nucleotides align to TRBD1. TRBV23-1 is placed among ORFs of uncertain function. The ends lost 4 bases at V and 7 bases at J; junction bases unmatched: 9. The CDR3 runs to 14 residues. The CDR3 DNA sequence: TGCGCCAGCAGTCGACAGGGCTCCCCTGTTGAAGCTTTCTTT. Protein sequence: CASSRQGSPVEAFF.

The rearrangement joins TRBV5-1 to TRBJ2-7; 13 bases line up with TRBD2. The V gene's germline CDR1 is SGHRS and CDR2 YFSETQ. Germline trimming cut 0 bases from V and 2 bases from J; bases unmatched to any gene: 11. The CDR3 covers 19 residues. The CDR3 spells CASSLGWTGTSGDPYEQYF. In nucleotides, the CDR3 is TGCGCCAGCAGCTTGGGATGGACCGGGACTAGCGGGGATCCCTACGAGCAGTACTTC.

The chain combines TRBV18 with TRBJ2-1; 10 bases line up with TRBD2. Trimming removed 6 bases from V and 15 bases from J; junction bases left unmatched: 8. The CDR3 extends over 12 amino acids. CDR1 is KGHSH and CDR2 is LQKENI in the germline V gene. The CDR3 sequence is CASSSSGGHPFF. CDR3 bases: TGTGCCAGCTCGTCTAGCGGGGGCCACCCGTTCTTC.

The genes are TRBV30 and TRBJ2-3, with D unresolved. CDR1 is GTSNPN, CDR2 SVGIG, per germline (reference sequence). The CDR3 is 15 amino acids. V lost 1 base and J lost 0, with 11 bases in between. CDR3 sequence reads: CAWSGGYSSTDTQYF. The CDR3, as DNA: TGTGCCTGGAGTGGAGGCTACTCTAGCACAGATACGCAGTATTTT.

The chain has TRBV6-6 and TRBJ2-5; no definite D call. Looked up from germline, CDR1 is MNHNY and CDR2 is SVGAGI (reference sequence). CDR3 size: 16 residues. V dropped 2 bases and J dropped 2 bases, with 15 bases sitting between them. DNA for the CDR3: TGTGCCAGCAGTTACAAGATGAACCCGCTACAAGAGACCCAGTACTTC. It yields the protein CASSYKMNPLQETQYF.

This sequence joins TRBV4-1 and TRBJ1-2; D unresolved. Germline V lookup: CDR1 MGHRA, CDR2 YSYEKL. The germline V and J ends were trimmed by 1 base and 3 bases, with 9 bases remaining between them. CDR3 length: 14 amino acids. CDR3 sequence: CASSQAAGDYGYTF. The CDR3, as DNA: TGCGCCAGCAGCCAAGCGGCAGGTGACTATGGCTACACCTTC.

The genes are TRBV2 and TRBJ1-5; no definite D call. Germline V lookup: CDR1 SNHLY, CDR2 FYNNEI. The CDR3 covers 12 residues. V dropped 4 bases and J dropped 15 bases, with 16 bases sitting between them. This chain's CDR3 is CASSVGSHLVHF. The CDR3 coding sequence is TGTGCCAGCAGTGTCGGGTCTCATCTTGTGCATTTT.

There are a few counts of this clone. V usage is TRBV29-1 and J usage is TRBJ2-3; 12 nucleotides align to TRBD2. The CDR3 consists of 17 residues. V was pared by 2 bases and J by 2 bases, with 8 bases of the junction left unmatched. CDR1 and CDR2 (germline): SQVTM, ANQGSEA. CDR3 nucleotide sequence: TGCAGCGTTGAACTAGCGGGGGGGAGGACCTCCACAGATACGCAGTATTTT. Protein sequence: CSVELAGGRTSTDTQYF.

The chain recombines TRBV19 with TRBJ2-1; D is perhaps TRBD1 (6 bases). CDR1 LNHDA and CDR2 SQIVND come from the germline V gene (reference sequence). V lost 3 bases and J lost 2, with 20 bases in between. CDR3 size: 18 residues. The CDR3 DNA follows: TGTGCCAGTAGTATGTATGGGACAATCAGCAATCCCTACAATGAGCAGTTCTTC. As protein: CASSMYGTISNPYNEQFF.

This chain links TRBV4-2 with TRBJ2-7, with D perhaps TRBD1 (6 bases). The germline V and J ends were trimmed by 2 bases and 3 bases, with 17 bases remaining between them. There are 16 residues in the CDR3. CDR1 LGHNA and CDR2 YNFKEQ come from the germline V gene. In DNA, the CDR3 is TGTGCCAGCAGCCAATCCAACCAGGACAGAGGCTACGAGCAGTACTTC. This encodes CASSQSNQDRGYEQYF.

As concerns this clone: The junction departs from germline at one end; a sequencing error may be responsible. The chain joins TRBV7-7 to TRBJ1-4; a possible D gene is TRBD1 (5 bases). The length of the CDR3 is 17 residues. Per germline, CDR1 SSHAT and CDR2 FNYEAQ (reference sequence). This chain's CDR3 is CASSLAIQATTNEKLFF. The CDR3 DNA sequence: TGTGCTAGCAGCTTAGCGATACAGGCCACAACTAATGAAAAACTGTTTTTT.

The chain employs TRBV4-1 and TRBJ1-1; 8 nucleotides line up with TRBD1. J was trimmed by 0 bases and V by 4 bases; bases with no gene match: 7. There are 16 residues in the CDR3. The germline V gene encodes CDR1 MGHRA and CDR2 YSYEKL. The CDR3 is CASSLSWTGLNTEAFF. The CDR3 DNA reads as TGCGCCAGCAGCCTAAGTTGGACAGGGCTGAACACTGAAGCTTTCTTT.

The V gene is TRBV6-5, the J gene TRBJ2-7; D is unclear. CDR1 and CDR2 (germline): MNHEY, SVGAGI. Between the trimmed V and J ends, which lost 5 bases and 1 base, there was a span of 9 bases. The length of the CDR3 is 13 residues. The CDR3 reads CASSEAPSYEQYF. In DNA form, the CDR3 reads TGTGCCAGCAGTGAAGCGCCTTCCTACGAGCAGTACTTC.

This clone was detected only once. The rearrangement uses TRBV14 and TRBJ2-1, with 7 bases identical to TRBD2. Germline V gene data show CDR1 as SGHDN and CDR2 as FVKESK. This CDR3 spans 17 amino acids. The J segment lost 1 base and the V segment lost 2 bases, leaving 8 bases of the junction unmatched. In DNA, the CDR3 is TGTGCCAGCAGCCAAATCGGCGGGGGTTTATCCTACAATGAGCAGTTCTTC. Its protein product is CASSQIGGGLSYNEQFF. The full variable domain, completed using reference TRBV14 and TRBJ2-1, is EAGVTQFPSHSVIEKGQTVTLRCDPISGHDNLYWYRRVMGKEIKFLLHFVKESKQDESGMPNNRFLAERTGGTYSTLKVQPAELEDSGVYFCASSQIGGGLSYNEQFFGPGTRLTVL.

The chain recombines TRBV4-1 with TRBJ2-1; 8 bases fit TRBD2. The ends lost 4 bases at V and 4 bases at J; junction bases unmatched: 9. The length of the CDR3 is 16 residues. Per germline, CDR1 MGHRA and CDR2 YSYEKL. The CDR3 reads CASSLTSGGTYNEQFF. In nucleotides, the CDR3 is TGCGCCAGCAGCCTCACCAGCGGGGGAACTTACAATGAGCAGTTCTTC.

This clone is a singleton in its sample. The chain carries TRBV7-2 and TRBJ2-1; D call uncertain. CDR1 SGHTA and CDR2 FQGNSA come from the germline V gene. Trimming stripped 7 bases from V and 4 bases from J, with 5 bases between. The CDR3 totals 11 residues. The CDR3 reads CASITYNEQFF. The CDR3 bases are TGTGCCAGCATCACTTACAATGAGCAGTTCTTC. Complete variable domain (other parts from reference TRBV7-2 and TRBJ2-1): GAGVSQSPSNKVTEKGKDVELRCDPISGHTALYWYRQSLGQGLEFLIYFQGNSAPDKSGLPSDRFSAERTGGSVSTLTIQRTQQEDSAVYLCASITYNEQFFGPGTRLTVL.

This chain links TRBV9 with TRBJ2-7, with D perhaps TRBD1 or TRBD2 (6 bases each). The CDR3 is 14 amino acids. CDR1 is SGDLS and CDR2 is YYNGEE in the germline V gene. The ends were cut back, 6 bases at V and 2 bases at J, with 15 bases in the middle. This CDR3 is CASTRGPPAYEQYF. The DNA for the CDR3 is TGTGCCAGCACCCGGGGGCCTCCGGCCTACGAGCAGTACTTC.

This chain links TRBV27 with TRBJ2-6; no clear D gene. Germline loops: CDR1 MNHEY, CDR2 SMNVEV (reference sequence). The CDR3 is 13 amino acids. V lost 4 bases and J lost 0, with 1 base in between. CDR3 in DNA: TGTGCCAGCAGTTCCTCTGGGGCCAACGTCCTGACTTTC. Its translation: CASSSSGANVLTF. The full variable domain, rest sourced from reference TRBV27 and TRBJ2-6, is EAQVTQNPRYLITVTGKKLTVTCSQNMNHEYMSWYRQDPGLGLRQIYYSMNVEVTDKGDVPEGYKVSRKEKRNFPLILESPSPNQTSLYFCASSSSGANVLTFGAGSRLTVL.

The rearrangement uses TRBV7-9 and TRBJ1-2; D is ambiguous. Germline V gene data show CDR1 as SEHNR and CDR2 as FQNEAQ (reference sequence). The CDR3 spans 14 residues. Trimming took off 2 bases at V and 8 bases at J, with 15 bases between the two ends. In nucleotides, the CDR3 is TGTGCCAGCAGCTTACGAGGGTCGATGGGGGGCTACACCTTC. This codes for CASSLRGSMGGYTF.

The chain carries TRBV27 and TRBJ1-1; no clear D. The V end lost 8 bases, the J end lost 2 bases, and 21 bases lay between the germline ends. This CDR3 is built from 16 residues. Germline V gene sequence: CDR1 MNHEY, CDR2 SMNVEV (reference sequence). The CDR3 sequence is CASLASPKTLNTEAFF. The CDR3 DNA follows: TGTGCCAGCTTGGCCAGCCCGAAAACCCTTAACACTGAAGCTTTCTTT.

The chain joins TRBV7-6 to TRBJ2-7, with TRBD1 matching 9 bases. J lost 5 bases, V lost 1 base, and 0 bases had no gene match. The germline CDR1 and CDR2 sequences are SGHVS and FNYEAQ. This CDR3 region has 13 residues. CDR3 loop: CASSLGTGDEQYF. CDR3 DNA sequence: TGTGCCAGCAGCTTAGGGACAGGGGACGAGCAGTACTTC.

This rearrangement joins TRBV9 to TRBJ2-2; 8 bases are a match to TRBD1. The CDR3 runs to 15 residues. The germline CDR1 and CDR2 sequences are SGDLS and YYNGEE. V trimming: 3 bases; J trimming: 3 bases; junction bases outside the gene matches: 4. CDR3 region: CASSGQGRDTGELFF. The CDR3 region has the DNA TGTGCCAGCAGCGGACAGGGGCGGGACACCGGGGAGCTGTTTTTT.

The CDR3 sequence is CSVLPSSGNTIYF. In DNA form, the CDR3 reads TGCAGCGTTCTCCCAAGCTCTGGAAACACCATATATTTT. The chain uses TRBV29-1 and TRBJ1-3; D gene unclear. The V and J ends lost 5 bases and 0 bases respectively, with 8 bases between them. This CDR3 spans 13 amino acids. Germline loops: CDR1 SQVTM, CDR2 ANQGSEA.

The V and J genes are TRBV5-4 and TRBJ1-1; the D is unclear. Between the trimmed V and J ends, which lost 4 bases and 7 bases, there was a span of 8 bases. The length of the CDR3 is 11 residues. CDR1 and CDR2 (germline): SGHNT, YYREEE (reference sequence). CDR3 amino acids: CASSDHIEAFF. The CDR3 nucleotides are TGTGCCAGCAGCGACCACATTGAAGCTTTCTTT.

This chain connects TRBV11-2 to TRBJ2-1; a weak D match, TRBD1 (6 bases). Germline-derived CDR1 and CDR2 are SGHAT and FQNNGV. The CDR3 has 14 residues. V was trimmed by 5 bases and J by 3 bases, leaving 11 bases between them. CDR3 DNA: TGTGCCAGCAGCACCACAGGGATCTACAATGAGCAGTTCTTC. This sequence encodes CASSTTGIYNEQFF.